The 18 T cell receptor beta chains listed next were all sequenced from one sample in a study of blood T cell repertoires in COVID-19. Repertoires were generated with immunoSEQ multiplex PCR, while TCRdb's copy carries only in-frame clones and drops some. Here the sample spans approximately 400,000 clones, over 65% being singletons. The material sequenced was peripheral blood. The receptors derive from a human donor with acute or convalescent COVID-19. The donor label of this sample is uncertain.

This clone has a single count. The rearrangement uses TRBV3-1 (or the pseudogene TRBV3-2) and TRBJ2-7, with D perhaps matching TRBD2 (5 bases). The V gene's germline CDR1 is LGHDT and CDR2 YNNKEL (reference sequence). V gave up 4 bases and J gave up 7 bases, with 20 bases separating them. The CDR3 has 15 amino acids. DNA of the CDR3: TGTGCCAGCAGCCTTTACGTCGGGATCCCCGAGGAGCAGTACTTC. This gives the protein CASSLYVGIPEEQYF.

V is TRBV24-1 and J is TRBJ2-5; TRBD1 aligns across 7 bases. This CDR3 is 16 amino acids long. The V gene end was trimmed by 4 bases and the J gene end by 0 bases; junction bases not matched to a gene: 7. Per germline, CDR1 KGHDR and CDR2 SFDVKD. The CDR3: CATSDPSQGYQETQYF. In DNA form, the CDR3 reads TGTGCCACCAGTGACCCCTCACAGGGGTACCAAGAGACCCAGTACTTC.

V usage is TRBV2 and J usage is TRBJ1-4, with 7 nucleotides matching TRBD1. J lost 0 bases, V lost 7 bases, and 8 bases had no gene match. The CDR3 length is 16 residues. Germline-derived CDR1 and CDR2 are SNHLY and FYNNEI. The CDR3 DNA is TGTGCCAGCAAGTTGGCAGGGGGAGCAACTAATGAAAAACTGTTTTTT. Encoded protein: CASKLAGGATNEKLFF.

The chain links TRBV5-1 to TRBJ2-2; tentatively, D is TRBD2 (7 bases). Between the trimmed V and J ends, which lost 4 bases and 3 bases, there was a span of 13 bases. This CDR3 has 15 amino acids. The germline V gene has CDR1 SGHRS and CDR2 YFSETQ. CDR3 bases: TGCGCCAGCAGCCGAGGCGGGGGCGACACCGGGGAGCTGTTTTTT. This sequence encodes CASSRGGGDTGELFF.

The V and J genes are TRBV6-6 and TRBJ2-5; 9 bases map to TRBD1. Per germline, CDR1 MNHNY and CDR2 SVGAGI (reference sequence). The CDR3 covers 18 residues. After removal of 5 bases from V and 1 base from J, the junction contained 14 bases not matched to a gene. The CDR3 spells CASSLRISHRGLQETQYF. In DNA form, the CDR3 reads TGTGCCAGCAGTCTAAGGATAAGCCACAGGGGGCTCCAAGAGACCCAGTACTTC.

This chain uses TRBV5-1 with TRBJ2-7; D possibly corresponds to TRBD1 (6 bases). The germline V and J ends were trimmed by 3 bases and 0 bases, with 16 bases remaining between them. Germline CDR1 and CDR2: SGHRS and YFSETQ. The CDR3 runs to 16 residues. The CDR3 here is CASSSAFGQSSYEQYF. As DNA, the CDR3 is TGCGCCAGCAGCTCGGCCTTCGGACAGAGCTCCTACGAGCAGTACTTC.

The chain joins TRBV18 to TRBJ1-5; 8 positions match TRBD1. V trimming: 6 bases; J trimming: 2 bases; junction bases outside the gene matches: 3. This CDR3 region has 14 residues. CDR1 is KGHSH and CDR2 is LQKENI in the germline V gene. The CDR3 sequence is CASSQGQGNQPQHF. Written as DNA, the CDR3 is TGTGCCAGCTCCCAGGGACAGGGCAATCAGCCCCAGCATTTT. The full variable domain, completed using reference TRBV18 and TRBJ1-5, is NAGVMQNPRHLVRRRGQEARLRCSPMKGHSHVYWYRQLPEEGLKFMVYLQKENIIDESGMPKERFSAEFPKEGPSILRIQQVVRGDSAAYFCASSQGQGNQPQHFGDGTRLSIL.

The V and J genes are TRBV2 and TRBJ1-5; TRBD1 is a possible D gene (5 bases). The germline V gene has CDR1 SNHLY and CDR2 FYNNEI. Trimming stripped 3 bases from V and 0 bases from J, with 21 bases between. This CDR3 region has 19 residues. The CDR3 spells CASSDPWGGDSYSNQPQHF. CDR3 DNA sequence: TGTGCCAGCAGTGATCCCTGGGGAGGGGATTCATATAGCAATCAGCCCCAGCATTTT.

The V and J genes are TRBV7-9 and TRBJ2-3; 12 bases line up with TRBD2. This CDR3 spans 17 amino acids. With V trimmed by 2 bases and J by 0 bases, 3 bases remained unmatched. Germline V CDR1 and CDR2: SEHNR, FQNEAQ (reference sequence). CDR3 sequence reads: CASSLPTSGGSTDTQYF. The DNA for the CDR3 is TGTGCCAGCAGCTTACCGACTAGCGGGGGTAGCACAGATACGCAGTATTTT.

J is TRBJ2-6 and V is TRBV19; no reliable D call. The CDR3 is 15 residues long. Germline V gives CDR1 LNHDA, CDR2 SQIVND (reference sequence). The V and J ends lost 1 base and 1 base respectively, with 5 bases between them. This CDR3 reads CASSIAESGANVLTF. The CDR3 nucleotides are TGTGCCAGTAGTATAGCGGAGTCTGGGGCCAACGTCCTGACTTTC.

The chain links TRBV19 to TRBJ2-1, with 8 bases matching TRBD1. Unmatched junction bases numbered 3, after V lost 3 bases and J lost 2 bases. The CDR3 runs 15 residues. CDR1 is LNHDA and CDR2 is SQIVND in the germline V gene (reference sequence). The CDR3, as DNA: TGTGCCAGTAGTATGGGGGGACAGGCCTACAATGAGCAGTTCTTC. Translated, it gives CASSMGGQAYNEQFF. The full variable domain, completed using reference TRBV19 and TRBJ2-1, is DGGITQSPKYLFRKEGQNVTLSCEQNLNHDAMYWYRQDPGQGLRLIYYSQIVNDFQKGDIAEGYSVSREKKESFPLTVTSAQKNPTAFYLCASSMGGQAYNEQFFGPGTRLTVL.

The chain recombines TRBV14 with TRBJ1-6, with TRBD1 as a possible D gene (5 bases). V was clipped by 4 bases and J by 4 bases, with 11 bases between them. This CDR3 contains 15 residues. The germline V gene has CDR1 SGHDN and CDR2 FVKESK. The CDR3 here is CASSRIGGYNSPLHF. CDR3 nucleotides: TGTGCCAGCAGCCGGATCGGGGGGTATAATTCACCCCTCCACTTT.

The sample holds one count of this clone. V is TRBV7-9 and J is TRBJ2-1, with TRBD2 matching over 7 bases. Germline V gene lookup returns CDR1 SEHNR and CDR2 FQNEAQ (reference sequence). This CDR3 has 15 amino acids. V was clipped by 1 base and J by 7 bases; unmatched bases: 7. This chain's CDR3 is CASSLVSRERNEQFF. The CDR3 bases are TGTGCCAGCAGCTTAGTGTCGCGGGAGAGAAATGAGCAGTTCTTC. Using reference TRBV7-9 and TRBJ2-1 for the parts outside the CDR3, the full variable domain is DTGVSQNPRHKITKRGQNVTFRCDPISEHNRLYWYRQTLGQGPEFLTYFQNEAQLEKSRLLSDRFSAERPKGSFSTLEIQRTEQGDSAMYLCASSLVSRERNEQFFGPGTRLTVL.

This clone was found a few times. The V and J genes are TRBV2 and TRBJ1-1; D remains ambiguous. The germline gives CDR1 SNHLY, CDR2 FYNNEI. CDR3 length equals 14 residues. V lost 2 bases, J lost 8 bases, and 15 bases lay in between. The CDR3 sequence: CASSEQAGSGEAFF. For the CDR3, the DNA is TGTGCCAGCAGTGAACAGGCGGGAAGTGGCGAAGCTTTCTTT.

V usage is TRBV6-5 and J usage is TRBJ1-1; tentative D call: TRBD1 (6 bases). Germline-derived CDR1 and CDR2 are MNHEY and SVGAGI. Trimming stripped 6 bases from V and 4 bases from J, with 12 bases between. The CDR3 contains 13 residues. CDR3 DNA: TGTGCCAGCAGGCGCGGGGGCCCCACTGAAGCTTTCTTT. Translated, it gives CASRRGGPTEAFF.

The rearrangement uses TRBV10-2 and TRBJ1-5, with TRBD1 as a possible D gene (5 bases). Trimming took 0 bases from V and 5 from J, leaving 11 bases between them. CDR3 length: 15 amino acids. The germline V gene has CDR1 WSHSY and CDR2 SAAADI. CDR3 sequence reads: CASSESGQWDQPQHF. The CDR3 DNA sequence: TGCGCCAGCAGTGAGTCGGGGCAGTGGGATCAGCCCCAGCATTTT.

This sequence joins TRBV24-1 and TRBJ2-3; TRBD2 agrees at 9 bases. Losses at the gene ends were 7 bases for V and 5 bases for J; bases not matched to a gene: 6. Per the germline V gene, CDR1 is KGHDR and CDR2 is SFDVKD. The CDR3 runs to 14 residues. CDR3 protein: CATSLAGAGDTQYF. The CDR3 nucleotides are TGTGCCACCAGCTTAGCGGGGGCAGGAGATACGCAGTATTTT.

The J gene is TRBJ2-3, the V gene TRBV27; possibly TRBD2 for D (6 bases). This CDR3 is 16 amino acids long. V dropped 4 bases and J dropped 6 bases, with 20 bases sitting between them. Germline loops: CDR1 MNHEY, CDR2 SMNVEV (reference sequence). The CDR3 reads CASSSPRWTMDDTQYF. The DNA of the CDR3 is TGTGCCAGCAGTTCACCCCGGTGGACTATGGATGATACGCAGTATTTT.